The present entry profiles one TCR beta chain with its context. As processed by the authors: Reference gene primer amplification in the assay estimated nucleated cell counts. Some clones are missing from TCRdb's copy, which holds only in-frame ones; the method was immunoSEQ multiplex PCR. That table supplies the V and J calls and clone size; D and trimming were determined from the DNA. This sample has approximately 170,000 clones, with over 75% found just once. These data are taken from a study of blood T cell repertoires in COVID-19. Study in general: Both acute and convalescent COVID-19 samples were obtained from the United States, Italy and Spain. In each case, the material was cDNA or gDNA derived from T cells, B-cell-depleted T cells, or PBMCs.

This TCR was sampled from a man in his sixties who had recovered from COVID-19. The sample consisted of peripheral blood.

CDR3 in amino acids: CASSLGQGSSYEQYF. The CDR3 DNA follows: TGTGCCAGCAGCTTAGGACAGGGTTCTTCCTACGAGCAGTACTTC. The rearrangement uses TRBV7-2 and TRBJ2-7, with 7 bases lining up with TRBD1. The V gene's germline CDR1 is SGHTA and CDR2 FQGNSA. V lost 1 base and J lost 1; bases outside the gene matches: 4. The CDR3 is 15 residues long. Full variable domain (missing parts from reference TRBV7-2 and TRBJ2-7): GAGVSQSPSNKVTEKGKDVELRCDPISGHTALYWYRQSLGQGLEFLIYFQGNSAPDKSGLPSDRFSAERTGGSVSTLTIQRTQQEDSAVYLCASSLGQGSSYEQYFGPGTRLTVT.